This T cell receptor beta chain is from a study of CD8 T cells in ankylosing spondylitis. Overall study findings and caveats: Relatively scarce in peripheral blood, disease-linked clones were CD8+. Prior work had noted some motif variants in reactive arthritis blood and synovial fluid.

Making the TCR beta libraries involved quantitative 5'-RACE with molecular barcodes. TCRdb processed the 5' RACE reads anew with MiXCR; each CDR3 protein has one entry. The sample yields fewer than 250,000 distinct CDR3 sequences, roughly a tenth seen once. This clonotype was seen a handful of times. The antigen is unknown. The sequenced sample consisted of blood, either unsorted or a sorted T cell fraction (not recorded which). The TCR originated in a male donor with ankylosing spondylitis or in good health (not recorded which).

This chain's CDR3 is CASSPLVGRAWNNEQFF. CDR3 DNA sequence: TGTGCCAGCAGCCCATTGGTCGGGAGGGCCTGGAACAATGAGCAGTTCTTC. This chain links TRBV7-9 with TRBJ2-1; TRBD2 matches 8 bases. The CDR3 loop spans 17 amino acids. Germline trimming cut 5 bases from V and 5 bases from J; bases unmatched to any gene: 14. Germline V gene sequence: CDR1 SEHNR, CDR2 FQNEAQ (reference sequence).